The T cell receptor (beta chain) described here comes from a study of radiation and T cells in renal cell carcinoma. Time point described: blood 4 weeks post-SBRT, at nephrectomy. Treatment noted: 15 Gy SBRT to primary tumor, nephrectomy 4 weeks later. Nephrectomy followed 15 Gy stereotactic body radiation by 4 weeks. Clear cell pathology was present in this patient's renal cell carcinoma. The CDR3 extends over 16 amino acids. Trimming left V 2 bases short and J 3 bases short, with 16 bases between. Germline V gives CDR1 MNHNS, CDR2 SASEGT. The protocol was immunoSEQ multiplex PCR, while the TCRdb copy is restricted to in-frame clones and leaves out a portion. The sample lists about 77,000 clones; less than 85% were seen once.

The gene calls are TRBV6-1 and TRBJ2-5; no clear D gene. This TCR was recovered from a woman aged 60-75 years with renal cell carcinoma. The sample was blood, taken from a patient whose treatment included radiotherapy and nephrectomy. Written as DNA, the CDR3 is TGTGCCAGCAGTGAAAGGGTTTGGCAGTTAGAAGAGACCCAGTACTTC. Amino acid sequence: CASSERVWQLEETQYF.